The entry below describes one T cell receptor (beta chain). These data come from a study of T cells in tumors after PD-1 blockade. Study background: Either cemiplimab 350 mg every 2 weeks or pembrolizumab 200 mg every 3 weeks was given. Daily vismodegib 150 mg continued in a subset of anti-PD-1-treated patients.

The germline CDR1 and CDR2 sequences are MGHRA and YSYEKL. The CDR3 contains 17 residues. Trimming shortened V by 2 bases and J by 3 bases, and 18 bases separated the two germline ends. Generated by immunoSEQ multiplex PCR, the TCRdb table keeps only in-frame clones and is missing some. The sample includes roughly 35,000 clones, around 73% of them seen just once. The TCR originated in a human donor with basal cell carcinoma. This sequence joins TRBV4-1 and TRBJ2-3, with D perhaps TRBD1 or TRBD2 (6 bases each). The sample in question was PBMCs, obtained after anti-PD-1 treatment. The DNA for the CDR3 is TGCGCCAGCAGCCAACGCTCTGGGGGGCTAGCTACAGATACGCAGTATTTT. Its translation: CASSQRSGGLATDTQYF.